This TCR beta chain was recorded in a study of identical twins. The CDR3 has 17 residues. Per germline, CDR1 MGHRA and CDR2 YSYEKL. Trimming took 1 base from V and 8 from J; bases not matched to a gene: 10. Findings and limits, study-wide: Excess sharing between twins was weaker in beta out-of-frame sequences. Reduced insertions were recorded for abundant cord blood beta clonotypes, with no such pattern in memory repertoires.

TCRdb called the 5' RACE reads again in MiXCR, with one record for every CDR3 protein. The sample consists of under 1 million distinct CDR3 sequences, more than 9% of them appearing once. This clonotype was seen more than once but under ten times. Its antigen remains unidentified. The same sample was also used in a study of yellow fever vaccine responses in identical twins.

V gene TRBV4-1 combines with J gene TRBJ2-1, with 11 bases that match TRBD2. The sequence came from a woman younger than 30 in good health. Source material: PBMCs. The CDR3 nucleotides are TGCGCCAGCAGCCAAGTAAGCGGCCTAGCGGGGGGTTATGAGCAGTTCTTC. Protein: CASSQVSGLAGGYEQFF.